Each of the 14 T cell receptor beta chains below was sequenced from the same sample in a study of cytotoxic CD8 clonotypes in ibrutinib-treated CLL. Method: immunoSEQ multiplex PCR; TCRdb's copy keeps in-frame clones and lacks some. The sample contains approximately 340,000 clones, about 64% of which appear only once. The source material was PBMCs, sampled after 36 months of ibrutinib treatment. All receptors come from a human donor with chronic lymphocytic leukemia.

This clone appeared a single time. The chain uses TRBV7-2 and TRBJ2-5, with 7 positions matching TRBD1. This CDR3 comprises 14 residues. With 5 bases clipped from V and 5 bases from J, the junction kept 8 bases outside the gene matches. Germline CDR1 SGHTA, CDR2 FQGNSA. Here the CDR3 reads CASSADRAEETQYF. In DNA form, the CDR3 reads TGTGCCAGCAGCGCTGACAGGGCCGAGGAGACCCAGTACTTC.

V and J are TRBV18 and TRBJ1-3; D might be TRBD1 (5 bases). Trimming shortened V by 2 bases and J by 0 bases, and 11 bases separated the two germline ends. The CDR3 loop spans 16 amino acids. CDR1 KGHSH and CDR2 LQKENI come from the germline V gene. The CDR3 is CASSPAPGHSGNTIYF. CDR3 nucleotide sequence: TGTGCCAGCTCACCAGCCCCTGGACACTCTGGAAACACCATATATTTT.

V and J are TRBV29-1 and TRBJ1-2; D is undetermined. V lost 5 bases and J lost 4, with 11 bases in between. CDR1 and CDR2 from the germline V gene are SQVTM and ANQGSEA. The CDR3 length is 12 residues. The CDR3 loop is CSVMTGFYGYTF. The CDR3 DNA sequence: TGCAGCGTTATGACGGGATTCTATGGCTACACCTTC.

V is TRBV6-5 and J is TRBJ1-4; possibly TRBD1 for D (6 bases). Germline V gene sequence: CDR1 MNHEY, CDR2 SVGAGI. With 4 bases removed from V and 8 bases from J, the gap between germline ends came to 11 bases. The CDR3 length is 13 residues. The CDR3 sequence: CASSSTGTEKLFF. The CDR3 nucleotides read TGTGCCAGCAGTTCCACCGGGACAGAAAAACTGTTTTTT.

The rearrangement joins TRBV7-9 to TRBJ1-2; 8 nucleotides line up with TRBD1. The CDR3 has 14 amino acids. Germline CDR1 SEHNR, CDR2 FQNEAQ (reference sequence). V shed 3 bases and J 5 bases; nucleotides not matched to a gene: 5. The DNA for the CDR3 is TGTGCCAGCAGCTTTGGGACAGGAACGTATGGCTACACCTTC. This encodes CASSFGTGTYGYTF.

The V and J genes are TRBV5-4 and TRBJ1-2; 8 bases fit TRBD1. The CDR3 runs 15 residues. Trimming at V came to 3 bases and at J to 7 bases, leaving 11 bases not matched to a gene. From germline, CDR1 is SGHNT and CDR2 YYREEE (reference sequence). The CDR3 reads CASSSRSQGALGYTF. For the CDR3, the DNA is TGTGCCAGCAGCTCTCGATCTCAGGGGGCGCTTGGCTACACCTTC. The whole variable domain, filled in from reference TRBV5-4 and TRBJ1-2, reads ETGVTQSPTHLIKTRGQQVTLRCSSQSGHNTVSWYQQALGQGPQFIFQYYREEENGRGNFPPRFSGLQFPNYSSELNVNALELDDSALYLCASSSRSQGALGYTFGSGTRLTVV.

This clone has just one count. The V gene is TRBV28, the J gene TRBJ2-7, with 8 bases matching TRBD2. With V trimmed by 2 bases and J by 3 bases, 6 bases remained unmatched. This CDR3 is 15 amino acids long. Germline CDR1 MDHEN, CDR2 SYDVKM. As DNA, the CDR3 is TGTGCCAGCAGTTTAACCCAGGGACTAGGCTACGAGCAGTACTTC. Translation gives CASSLTQGLGYEQYF. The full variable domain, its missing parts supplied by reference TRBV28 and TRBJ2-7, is DVKVTQSSRYLVKRTGEKVFLECVQDMDHENMFWYRQDPGLGLRLIYFSYDVKMKEKGDIPEGYSVSREKKERFSLILESASTNQTSMYLCASSLTQGLGYEQYFGPGTRLTVT.

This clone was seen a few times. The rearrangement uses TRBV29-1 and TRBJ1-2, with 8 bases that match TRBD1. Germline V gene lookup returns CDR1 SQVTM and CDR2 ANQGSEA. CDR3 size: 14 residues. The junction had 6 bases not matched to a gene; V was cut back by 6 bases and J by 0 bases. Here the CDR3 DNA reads TGCAGCGTCAAACGGGACAGGTCTAACTATGGCTACACCTTC. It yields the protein CSVKRDRSNYGYTF.

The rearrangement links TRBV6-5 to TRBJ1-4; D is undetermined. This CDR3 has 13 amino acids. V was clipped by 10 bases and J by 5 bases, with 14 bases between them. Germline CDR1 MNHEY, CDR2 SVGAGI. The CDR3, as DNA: TGTGCCACCGGACGGAGATGGAATGAAAAACTGTTTTTT. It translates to CATGRRWNEKLFF.

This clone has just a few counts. CDR3 loop: CASRGGLAYEQFF. The CDR3 region has the DNA TGCGCCAGCAGAGGGGGACTAGCTTATGAGCAGTTCTTC. This chain uses TRBV5-1 with TRBJ2-1, with TRBD2 matching over 9 bases. This CDR3 comprises 13 residues. J lost 8 bases, V lost 5 bases, and 5 bases had no gene match. From germline, CDR1 is SGHRS and CDR2 YFSETQ.

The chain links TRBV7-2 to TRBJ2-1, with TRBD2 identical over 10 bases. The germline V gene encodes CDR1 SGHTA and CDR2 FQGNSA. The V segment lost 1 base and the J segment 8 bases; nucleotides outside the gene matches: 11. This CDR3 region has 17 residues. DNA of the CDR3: TGTGCCAGCAGCTTAGGTCCGGGACTAGCGAGGGTATATGAGCAGTTCTTC. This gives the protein CASSLGPGLARVYEQFF.

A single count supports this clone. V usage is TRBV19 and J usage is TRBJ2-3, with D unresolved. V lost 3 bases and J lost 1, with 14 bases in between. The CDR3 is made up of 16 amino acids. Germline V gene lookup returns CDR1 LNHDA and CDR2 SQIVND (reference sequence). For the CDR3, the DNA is TGTGCCAGTAGTATCCGGTTTAATGCAGGCACAGATACGCAGTATTTT. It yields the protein CASSIRFNAGTDTQYF.

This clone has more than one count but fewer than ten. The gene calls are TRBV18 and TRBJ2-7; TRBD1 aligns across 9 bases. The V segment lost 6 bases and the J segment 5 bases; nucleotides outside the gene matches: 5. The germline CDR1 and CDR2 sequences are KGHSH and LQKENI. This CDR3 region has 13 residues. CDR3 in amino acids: CASSETGGHEQYF. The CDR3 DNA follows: TGTGCCAGCTCGGAAACAGGGGGCCACGAGCAGTACTTC. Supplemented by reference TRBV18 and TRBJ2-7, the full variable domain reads NAGVMQNPRHLVRRRGQEARLRCSPMKGHSHVYWYRQLPEEGLKFMVYLQKENIIDESGMPKERFSAEFPKEGPSILRIQQVVRGDSAAYFCASSETGGHEQYFGPGTRLTVT.

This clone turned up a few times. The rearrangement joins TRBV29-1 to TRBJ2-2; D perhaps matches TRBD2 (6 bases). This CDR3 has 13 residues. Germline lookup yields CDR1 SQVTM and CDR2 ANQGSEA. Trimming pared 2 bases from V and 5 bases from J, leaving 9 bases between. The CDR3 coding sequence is TGCAGCGTTGAAAAGGCGGGGACCGGGGAGCTGTTTTTT. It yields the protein CSVEKAGTGELFF.